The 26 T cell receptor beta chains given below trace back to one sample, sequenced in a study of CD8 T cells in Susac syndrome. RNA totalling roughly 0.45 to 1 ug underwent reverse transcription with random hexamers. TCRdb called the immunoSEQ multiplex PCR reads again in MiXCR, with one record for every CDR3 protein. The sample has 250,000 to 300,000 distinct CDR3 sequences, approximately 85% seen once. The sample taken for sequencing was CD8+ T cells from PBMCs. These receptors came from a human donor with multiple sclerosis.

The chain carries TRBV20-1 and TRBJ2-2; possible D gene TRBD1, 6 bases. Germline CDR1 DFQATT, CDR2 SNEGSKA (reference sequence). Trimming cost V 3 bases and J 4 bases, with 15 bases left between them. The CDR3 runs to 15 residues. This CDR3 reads CSASDWTASTGELFF. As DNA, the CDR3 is TGCAGTGCTAGCGATTGGACAGCCTCCACCGGGGAGCTGTTTTTT.

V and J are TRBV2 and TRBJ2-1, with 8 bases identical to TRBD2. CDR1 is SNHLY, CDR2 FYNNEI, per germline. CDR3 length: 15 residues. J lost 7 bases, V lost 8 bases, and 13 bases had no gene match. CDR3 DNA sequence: TGTGCCAGCTTATGGCAAGCGGGGGAGGGAAATGAGCAGTTCTTC. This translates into CASLWQAGEGNEQFF.

The chain's CDR3 is CSAAQAGGPYEQYF. DNA of the CDR3: TGCAGTGCCGCCCAAGCGGGAGGGCCCTACGAGCAGTACTTC. V gene TRBV20-1 combines with J gene TRBJ2-7; 10 nucleotides align to TRBD2. The CDR3 totals 14 residues. CDR1 and CDR2 (germline): DFQATT, SNEGSKA (reference sequence). V dropped 6 bases and J dropped 2; count of bases not matched to a gene: 7.

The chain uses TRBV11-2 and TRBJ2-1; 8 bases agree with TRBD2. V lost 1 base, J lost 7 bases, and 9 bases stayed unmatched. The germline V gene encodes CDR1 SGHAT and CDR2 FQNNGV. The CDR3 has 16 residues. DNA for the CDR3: TGTGCCAGCAGCTTAGCGGGACTAGTATCAAGTAATGAGCAGTTCTTC. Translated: CASSLAGLVSSNEQFF.

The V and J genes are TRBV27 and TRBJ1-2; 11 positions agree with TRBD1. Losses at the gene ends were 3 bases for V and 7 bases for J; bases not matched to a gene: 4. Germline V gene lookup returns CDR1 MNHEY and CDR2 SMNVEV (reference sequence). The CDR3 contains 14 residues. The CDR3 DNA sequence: TGTGCCAGCAGTTTTGGACAGGGGGCGGCTGGCTACACCTTC. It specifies CASSFGQGAAGYTF.

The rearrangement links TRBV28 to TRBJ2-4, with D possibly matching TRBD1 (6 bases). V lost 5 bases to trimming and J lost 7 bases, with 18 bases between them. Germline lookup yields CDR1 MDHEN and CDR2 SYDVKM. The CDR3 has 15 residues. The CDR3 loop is CASSAFRGHKNIQYF. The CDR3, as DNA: TGTGCCAGCAGTGCGTTCAGGGGTCACAAGAACATTCAGTACTTC.

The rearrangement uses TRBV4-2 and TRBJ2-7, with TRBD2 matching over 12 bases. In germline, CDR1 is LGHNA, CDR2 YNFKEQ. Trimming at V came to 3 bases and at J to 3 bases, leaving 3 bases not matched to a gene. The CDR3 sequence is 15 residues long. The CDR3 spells CASSQGLAGLYEQYF. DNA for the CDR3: TGTGCCAGCAGCCAGGGACTAGCGGGCCTCTACGAGCAGTACTTC.

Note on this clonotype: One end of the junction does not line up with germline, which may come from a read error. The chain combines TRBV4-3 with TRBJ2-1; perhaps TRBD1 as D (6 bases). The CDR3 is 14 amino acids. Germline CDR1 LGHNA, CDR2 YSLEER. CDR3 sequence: CASRQVPEGDEQFF. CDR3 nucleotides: TGCGCCAGCAGACAAGTTCCCGAGGGGGATGAGCAGTTCTTC.

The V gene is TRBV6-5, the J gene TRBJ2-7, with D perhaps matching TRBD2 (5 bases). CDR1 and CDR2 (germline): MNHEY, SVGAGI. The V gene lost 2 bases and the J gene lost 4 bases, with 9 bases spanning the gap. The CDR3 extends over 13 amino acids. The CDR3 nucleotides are TGTGCCAGCAGTTACGCCGGGGAATACGAGCAGTACTTC. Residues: CASSYAGEYEQYF.

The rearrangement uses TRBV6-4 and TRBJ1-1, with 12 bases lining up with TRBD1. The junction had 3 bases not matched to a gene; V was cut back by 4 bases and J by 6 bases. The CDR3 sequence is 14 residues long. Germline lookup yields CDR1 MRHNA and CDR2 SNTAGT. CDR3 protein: CASSAGTGGSEAFF. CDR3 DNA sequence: TGTGCCAGCAGTGCTGGGACAGGGGGCTCTGAAGCTTTCTTT.

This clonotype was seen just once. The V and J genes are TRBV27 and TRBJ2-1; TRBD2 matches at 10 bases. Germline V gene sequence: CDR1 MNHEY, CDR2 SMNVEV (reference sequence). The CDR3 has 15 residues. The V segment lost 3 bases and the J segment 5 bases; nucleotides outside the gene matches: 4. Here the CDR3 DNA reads TGTGCCAGCAGTTTCGGGCTAGCGGGAGACAATGAGCAGTTCTTC. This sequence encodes CASSFGLAGDNEQFF.

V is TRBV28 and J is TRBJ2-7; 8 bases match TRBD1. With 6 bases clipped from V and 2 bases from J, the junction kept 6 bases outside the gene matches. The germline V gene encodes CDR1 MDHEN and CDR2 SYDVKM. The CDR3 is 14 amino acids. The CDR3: CASREQGGTYEQYF. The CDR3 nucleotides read TGTGCCAGCAGGGAACAGGGGGGAACCTACGAGCAGTACTTC. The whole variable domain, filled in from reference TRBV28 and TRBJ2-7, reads DVKVTQSSRYLVKRTGEKVFLECVQDMDHENMFWYRQDPGLGLRLIYFSYDVKMKEKGDIPEGYSVSREKKERFSLILESASTNQTSMYLCASREQGGTYEQYFGPGTRLTVT.

The CDR3, as DNA: TGTGCCACCAGCAGAGATATCGGGGCTTATACGCAGTATTTT. Translation: CATSRDIGAYTQYF. The rearrangement joins TRBV15 to TRBJ2-3; D might be TRBD1 or TRBD2, each matching 5 bases. The CDR3 length is 14 residues. The germline V gene encodes CDR1 LNHNV and CDR2 YYDKDF (reference sequence). Trimming stripped 0 bases from V and 7 bases from J, with 11 bases between.

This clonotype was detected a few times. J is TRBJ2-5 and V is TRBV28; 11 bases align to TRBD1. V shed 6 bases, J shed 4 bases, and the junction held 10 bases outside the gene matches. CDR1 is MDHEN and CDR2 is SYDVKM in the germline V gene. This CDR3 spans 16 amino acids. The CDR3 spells CASRPTGQGGPETQYF. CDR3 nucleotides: TGTGCCAGCAGACCGACGGGACAGGGGGGTCCAGAGACCCAGTACTTC.

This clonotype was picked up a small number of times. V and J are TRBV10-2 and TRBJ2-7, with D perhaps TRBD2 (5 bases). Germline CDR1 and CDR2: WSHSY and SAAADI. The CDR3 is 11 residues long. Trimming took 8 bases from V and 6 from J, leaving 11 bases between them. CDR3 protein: CASRLGSEQYF. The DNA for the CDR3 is TGCGCCAGCCGCCTGGGGAGCGAGCAGTACTTC.

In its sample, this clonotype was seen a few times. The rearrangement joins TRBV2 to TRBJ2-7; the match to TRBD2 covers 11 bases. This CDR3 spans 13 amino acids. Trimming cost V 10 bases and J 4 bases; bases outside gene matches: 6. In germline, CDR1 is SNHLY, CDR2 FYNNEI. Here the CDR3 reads CAIIAGGPYEQYF. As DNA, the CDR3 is TGTGCCATCATAGCGGGAGGGCCTTACGAGCAGTACTTC.

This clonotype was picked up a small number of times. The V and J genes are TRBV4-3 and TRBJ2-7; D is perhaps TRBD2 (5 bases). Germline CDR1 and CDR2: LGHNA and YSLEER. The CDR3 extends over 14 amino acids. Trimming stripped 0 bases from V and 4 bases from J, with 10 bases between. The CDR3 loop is CASSQEGGSYEQYF. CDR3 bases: TGCGCCAGCAGCCAAGAAGGTGGGAGTTACGAGCAGTACTTC.

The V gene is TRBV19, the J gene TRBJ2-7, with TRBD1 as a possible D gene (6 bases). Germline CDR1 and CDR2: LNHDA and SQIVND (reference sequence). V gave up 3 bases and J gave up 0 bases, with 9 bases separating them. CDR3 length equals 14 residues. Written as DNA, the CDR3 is TGTGCCAGTAGTATGGCGGACAGCTCCTACGAGCAGTACTTC. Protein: CASSMADSSYEQYF.

The CDR3 DNA follows: TGTGCCAGCAGCTTAGATTCGGGCTCCGTCTCTGGAAACACCATATATTTT. It specifies CASSLDSGSVSGNTIYF. The chain has TRBV11-2 and TRBJ1-3, with D unclear. Trimming removed 0 bases from V and 0 bases from J, with 12 bases in between. The CDR3 has 17 residues. Germline V gives CDR1 SGHAT, CDR2 FQNNGV. The variable domain in full, with the rest retrieved from reference TRBV11-2 and TRBJ1-3, is EAGVAQSPRYKIIEKRQSVAFWCNPISGHATLYWYQQILGQGPKLLIQFQNNGVVDDSQLPKDRFSAERLKGVDSTLKIQPAKLEDSAVYLCASSLDSGSVSGNTIYFGEGSWLTVV.

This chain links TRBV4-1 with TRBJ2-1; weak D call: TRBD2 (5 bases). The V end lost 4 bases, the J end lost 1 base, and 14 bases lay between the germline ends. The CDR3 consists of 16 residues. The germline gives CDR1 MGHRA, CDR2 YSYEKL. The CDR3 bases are TGCGCCAGCAGCCGAACGGCACCGGGGTCCTACAATGAGCAGTTCTTC. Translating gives CASSRTAPGSYNEQFF.

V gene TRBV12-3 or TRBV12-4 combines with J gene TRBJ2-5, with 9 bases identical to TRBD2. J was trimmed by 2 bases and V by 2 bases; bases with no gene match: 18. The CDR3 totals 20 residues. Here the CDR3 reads CASSLHGLGPRTSEQETQYF. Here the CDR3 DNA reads TGTGCCAGCAGTTTACACGGTCTTGGACCGAGGACTAGCGAGCAAGAGACCCAGTACTTC.

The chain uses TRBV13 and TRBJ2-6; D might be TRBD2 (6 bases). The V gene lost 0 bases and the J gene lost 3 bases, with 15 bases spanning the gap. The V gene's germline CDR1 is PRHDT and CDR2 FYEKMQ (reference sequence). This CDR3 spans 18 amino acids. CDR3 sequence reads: CASSLGFGGMGGANVLTF. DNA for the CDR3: TGTGCCAGCAGCTTAGGATTTGGCGGGATGGGTGGGGCCAACGTCCTGACTTTC. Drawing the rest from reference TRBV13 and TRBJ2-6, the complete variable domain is AAGVIQSPRHLIKEKRETATLKCYPIPRHDTVYWYQQGPGQDPQFLISFYEKMQSDKGSIPDRFSAQQFSDYHSELNMSSLELGDSALYFCASSLGFGGMGGANVLTFGAGSRLTVL.

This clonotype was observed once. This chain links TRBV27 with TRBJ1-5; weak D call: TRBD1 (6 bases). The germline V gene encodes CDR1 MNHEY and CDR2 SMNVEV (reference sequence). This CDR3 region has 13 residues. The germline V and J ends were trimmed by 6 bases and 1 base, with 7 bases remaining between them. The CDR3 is CASRRGSNQPQHF. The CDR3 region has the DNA TGTGCCAGCAGGAGGGGGAGCAATCAGCCCCAGCATTTT.

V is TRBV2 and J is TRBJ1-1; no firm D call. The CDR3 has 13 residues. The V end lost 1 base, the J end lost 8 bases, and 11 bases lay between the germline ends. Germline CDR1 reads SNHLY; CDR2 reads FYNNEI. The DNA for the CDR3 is TGTGCCAGCAGTGAAGGCTACGGCGGAGAAGCTTTCTTT. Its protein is CASSEGYGGEAFF.

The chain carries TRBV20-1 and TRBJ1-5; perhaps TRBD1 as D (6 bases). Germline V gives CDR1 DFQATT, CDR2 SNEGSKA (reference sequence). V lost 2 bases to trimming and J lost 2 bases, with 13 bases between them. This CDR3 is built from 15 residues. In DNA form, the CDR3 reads TGCAGTGCTAGAACCCCGGCAGGGGGCAATCAGCCCCAGCATTTT. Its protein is CSARTPAGGNQPQHF.

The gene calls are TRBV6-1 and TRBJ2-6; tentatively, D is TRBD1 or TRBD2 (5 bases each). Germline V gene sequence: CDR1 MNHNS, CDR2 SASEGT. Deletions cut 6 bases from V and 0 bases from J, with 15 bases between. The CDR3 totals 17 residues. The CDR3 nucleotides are TGTGCCAGCAGCGAATGGTGGGACGCCTCTGGGGCCAACGTCCTGACTTTC. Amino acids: CASSEWWDASGANVLTF.